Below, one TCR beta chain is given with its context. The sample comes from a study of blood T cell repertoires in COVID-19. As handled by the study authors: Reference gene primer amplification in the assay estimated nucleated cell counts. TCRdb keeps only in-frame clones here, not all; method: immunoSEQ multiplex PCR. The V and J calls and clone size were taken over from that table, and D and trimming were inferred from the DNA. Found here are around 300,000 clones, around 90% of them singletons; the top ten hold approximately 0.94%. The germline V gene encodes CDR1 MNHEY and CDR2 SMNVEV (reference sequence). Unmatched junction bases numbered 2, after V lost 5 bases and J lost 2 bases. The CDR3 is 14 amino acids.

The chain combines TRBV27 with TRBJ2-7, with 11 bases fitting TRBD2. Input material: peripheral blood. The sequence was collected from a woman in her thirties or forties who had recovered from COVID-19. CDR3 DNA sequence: TGTGCCAGCAGTGTACTAGCGGGGGCCTACGAGCAGTACTTC. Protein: CASSVLAGAYEQYF.